This T cell receptor beta chain came from a study of early T cells in non-severe SARS-CoV-2 infection. Across the study: Investigators sequenced bulk RNA drawn from unsorted whole blood, and chains remained unpaired. Overall study findings and caveats: Sequences matched to VDJdb favored anti-spike CD8 responses, while private and CD4 specificities were missed.

Unique molecular identifiers were attached to individual cDNA molecules. TCRdb itself ran the 5' RACE reads through MiXCR, one entry per CDR3 protein. The repertoire consists of 62,000 or so distinct CDR3 sequences, with roughly 9% occurring once and the leading ten covering around 15%. The CDR3 is made up of 11 amino acids. In germline, CDR1 is DFQATT, CDR2 SNEGSKA (reference sequence). Trimming removed 5 bases from V and 4 bases from J, with 8 bases in between. This clonotype was counted ten times or more. Its antigen is undetermined. The rearrangement links TRBV20-1 to TRBJ1-1; unclear D gene. The sequencing used whole blood, collected at baseline. The source of this sequence is an adult who was a healthcare worker with PCR-confirmed SARS-CoV-2 infection or an uninfected control (not recorded which). CDR3 bases: TGCAGTGCTTATCAGAGCACTGAAGCTTTCTTT. This sequence encodes CSAYQSTEAFF.